This TCR beta chain was captured by sequencing in a study of T-cell reconstitution after alpha-beta-depleted transplantation in children. The CDR3 length is 12 residues. Trimming shortened V by 1 base and J by 9 bases, and 8 bases separated the two germline ends. Germline assignment: CDR1 SGHRS and CDR2 YFSETQ. Preparation of the TCRbeta library involved a method that used unique molecular identifiers. TCRdb re-analysed the PCR reads in MiXCR, keeping a single row per CDR3 protein. The sample records about 400,000 distinct CDR3 sequences, approximately 20% being singletons. This clonotype was detected only a few times.

V is TRBV5-1 and J is TRBJ2-4; D remains unclear. The sequence derives from a human donor who donated a stem cell graft to a child with acute myeloid leukemia. Source: PBMCs from the stem cell graft donor, taken from the stem cell graft. CDR3 loop: CASSLSGVIQYF. The CDR3 nucleotides are TGCGCCAGCAGCTTGTCTGGTGTCATTCAGTACTTC. Combining the CDR3 with reference TRBV5-1 and TRBJ2-4 gives the whole variable domain KAGVTQTPRYLIKTRGQQVTLSCSPISGHRSVSWYQQTPGQGLQFLFEYFSETQRNKGNFPGRFSGRQFSNSRSEMNVSTLELGDSALYLCASSLSGVIQYFGAGTRLSVL.